The T cell receptor (beta chain) described here comes from a study of radiation and T cells in renal cell carcinoma. Study-level information: Nephrectomy followed 15 Gy stereotactic body radiation by 4 weeks.

Using immunoSEQ multiplex PCR, the repertoire was profiled, and TCRdb retains in-frame clones only, with some absent. The sample yields 100,000 to 150,000 clones, around 82% seen once. Study-level findings and limits: Top tumor clonotypes rose in blood 2 weeks post-radiation, then contracted. Without pretreatment biopsies, baseline tumor clonotype presence was undetermined.

The time point was: blood 2 weeks post-SBRT. Treatment of the sample: 15 Gy SBRT to primary tumor, nephrectomy 4 weeks later. Blood was sampled at baseline, 2 weeks and 4 weeks after SBRT. V shed 5 bases, J shed 7 bases, and the junction held 7 bases outside the gene matches. The CDR3 has 14 amino acids. Per the germline V gene, CDR1 is GTSNPN and CDR2 is SVGIG (reference sequence). Concerning this clone itself: Antigen specificity is unknown.

This sample comprised blood, obtained from a patient whose treatment included radiotherapy and nephrectomy. The rearrangement uses TRBV30 and TRBJ1-4; 10 bases match TRBD1. This receptor was obtained from a man aged 45-65 years with renal cell carcinoma. In nucleotides, the CDR3 is TGTGCCTGGTTACGACAGGGGGCAAGTGAAAAACTGTTTTTT. Translated, it gives CAWLRQGASEKLFF.